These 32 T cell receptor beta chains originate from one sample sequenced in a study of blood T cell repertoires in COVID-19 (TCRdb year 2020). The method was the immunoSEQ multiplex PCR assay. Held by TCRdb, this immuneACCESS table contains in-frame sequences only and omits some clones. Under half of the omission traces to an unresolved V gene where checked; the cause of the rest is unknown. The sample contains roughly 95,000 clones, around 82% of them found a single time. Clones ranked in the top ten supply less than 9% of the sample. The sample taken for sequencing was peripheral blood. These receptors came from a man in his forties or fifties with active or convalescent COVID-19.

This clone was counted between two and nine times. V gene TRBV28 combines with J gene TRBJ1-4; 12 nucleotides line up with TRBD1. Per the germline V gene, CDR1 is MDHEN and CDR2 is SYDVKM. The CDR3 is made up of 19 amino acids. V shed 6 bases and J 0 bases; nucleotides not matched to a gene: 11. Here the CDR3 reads CASSVGTGGPTATNEKLFF. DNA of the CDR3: TGTGCCAGCAGCGTAGGGACAGGGGGCCCCACGGCAACTAATGAAAAACTGTTTTTT.

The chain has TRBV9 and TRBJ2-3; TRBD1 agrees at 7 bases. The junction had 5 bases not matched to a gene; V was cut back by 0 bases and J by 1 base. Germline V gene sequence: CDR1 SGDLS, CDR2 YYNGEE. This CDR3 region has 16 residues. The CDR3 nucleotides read TGTGCCAGCAGCGTAGGTGGAGACAGGGGCACAGATACGCAGTATTTT. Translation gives CASSVGGDRGTDTQYF.

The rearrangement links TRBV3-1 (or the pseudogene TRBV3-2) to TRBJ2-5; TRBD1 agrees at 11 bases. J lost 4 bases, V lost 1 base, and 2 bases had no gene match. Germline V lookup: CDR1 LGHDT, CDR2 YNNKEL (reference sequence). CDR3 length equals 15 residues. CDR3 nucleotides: TGTGCCAGCAGCCAAGCTGGGACAGGGGGAGAGACCCAGTACTTC. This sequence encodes CASSQAGTGGETQYF.

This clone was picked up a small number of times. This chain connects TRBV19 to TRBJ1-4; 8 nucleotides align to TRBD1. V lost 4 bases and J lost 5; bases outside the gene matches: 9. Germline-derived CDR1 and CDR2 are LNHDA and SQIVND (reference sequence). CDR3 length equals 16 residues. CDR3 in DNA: TGTGCCAGTAGTACTCCCGGGACAGGCGCAAATGAAAAACTGTTTTTT. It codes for CASSTPGTGANEKLFF. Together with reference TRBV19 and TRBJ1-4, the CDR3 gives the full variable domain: DGGITQSPKYLFRKEGQNVTLSCEQNLNHDAMYWYRQDPGQGLRLIYYSQIVNDFQKGDIAEGYSVSREKKESFPLTVTSAQKNPTAFYLCASSTPGTGANEKLFFGSGTQLSVL.

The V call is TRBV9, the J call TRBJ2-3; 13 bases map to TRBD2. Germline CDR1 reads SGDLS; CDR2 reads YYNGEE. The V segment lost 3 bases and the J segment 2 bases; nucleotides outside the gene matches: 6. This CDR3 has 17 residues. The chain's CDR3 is CASSGRTSGGPTDTQYF. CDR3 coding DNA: TGTGCCAGCAGCGGAAGGACTAGCGGGGGCCCCACAGATACGCAGTATTTT.

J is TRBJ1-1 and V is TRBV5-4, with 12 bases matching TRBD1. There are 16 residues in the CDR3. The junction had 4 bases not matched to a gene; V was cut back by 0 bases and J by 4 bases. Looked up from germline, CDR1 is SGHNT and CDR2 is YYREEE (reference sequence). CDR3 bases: TGTGCCAGCAGCTTGGGGGACAGGGGGCGCGGCACTGAAGCTTTCTTT. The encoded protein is CASSLGDRGRGTEAFF.

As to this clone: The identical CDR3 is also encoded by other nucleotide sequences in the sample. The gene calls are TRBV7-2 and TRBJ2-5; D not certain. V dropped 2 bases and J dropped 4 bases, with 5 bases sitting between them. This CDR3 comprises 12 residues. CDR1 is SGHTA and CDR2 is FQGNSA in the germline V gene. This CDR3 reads CASSLNRETQYF. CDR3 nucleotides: TGTGCCAGCAGCTTAAATCGAGAGACCCAGTACTTC.

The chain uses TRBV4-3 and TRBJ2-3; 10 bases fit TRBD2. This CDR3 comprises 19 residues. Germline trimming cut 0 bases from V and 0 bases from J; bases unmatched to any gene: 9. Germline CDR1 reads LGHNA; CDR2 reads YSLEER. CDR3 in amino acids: CASSQDRIAGGLSTDTQYF. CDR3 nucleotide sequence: TGCGCCAGCAGCCAAGATAGGATAGCGGGGGGCCTTAGCACAGATACGCAGTATTTT.

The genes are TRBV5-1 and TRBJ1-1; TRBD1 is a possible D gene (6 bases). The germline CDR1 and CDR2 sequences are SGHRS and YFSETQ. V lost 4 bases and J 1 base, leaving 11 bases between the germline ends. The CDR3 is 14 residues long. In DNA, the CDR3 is TGCGCCAGCAGCCCGGGACATCCGAACACTGAAGCTTTCTTT. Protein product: CASSPGHPNTEAFF.

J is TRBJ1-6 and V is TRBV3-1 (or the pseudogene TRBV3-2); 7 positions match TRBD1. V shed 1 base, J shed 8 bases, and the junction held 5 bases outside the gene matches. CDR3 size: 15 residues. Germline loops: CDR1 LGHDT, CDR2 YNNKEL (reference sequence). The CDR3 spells CASSQGYTGDSPLHF. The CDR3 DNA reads TGTGCCAGCAGCCAAGGTTACACAGGGGATTCACCCCTCCACTTT.

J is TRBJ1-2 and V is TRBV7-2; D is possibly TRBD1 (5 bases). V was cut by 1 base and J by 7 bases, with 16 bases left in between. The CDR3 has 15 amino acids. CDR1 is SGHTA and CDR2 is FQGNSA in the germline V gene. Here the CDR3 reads CASSLDAGIASGYTF. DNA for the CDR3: TGTGCCAGCAGCTTAGATGCAGGGATCGCGTCTGGCTACACCTTC.

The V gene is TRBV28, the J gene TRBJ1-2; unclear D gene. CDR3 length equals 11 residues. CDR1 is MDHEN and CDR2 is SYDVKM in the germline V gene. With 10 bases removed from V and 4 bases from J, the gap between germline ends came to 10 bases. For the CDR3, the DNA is TGTGCCACCGAGGGAGTCTATGGCTACACCTTC. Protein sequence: CATEGVYGYTF.

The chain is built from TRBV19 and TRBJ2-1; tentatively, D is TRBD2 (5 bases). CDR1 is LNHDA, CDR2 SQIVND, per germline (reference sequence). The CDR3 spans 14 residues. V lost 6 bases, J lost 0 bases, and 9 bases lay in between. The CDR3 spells CASRDGGSYNEQFF. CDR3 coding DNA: TGTGCCAGTAGGGACGGAGGCTCCTACAATGAGCAGTTCTTC.

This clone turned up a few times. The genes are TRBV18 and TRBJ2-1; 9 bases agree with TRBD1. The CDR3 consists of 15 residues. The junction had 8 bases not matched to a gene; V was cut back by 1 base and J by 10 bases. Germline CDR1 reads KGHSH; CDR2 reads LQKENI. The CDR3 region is CASSPLGTGTGEQFF. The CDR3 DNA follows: TGTGCCAGCTCACCACTAGGGACAGGGACGGGCGAGCAGTTCTTC.

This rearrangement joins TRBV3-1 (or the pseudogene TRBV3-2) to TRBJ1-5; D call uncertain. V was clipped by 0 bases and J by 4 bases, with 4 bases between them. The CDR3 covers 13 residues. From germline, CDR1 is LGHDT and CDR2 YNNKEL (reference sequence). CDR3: CASSQDRNQPQHF. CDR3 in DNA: TGTGCCAGCAGCCAAGACAGAAATCAGCCCCAGCATTTT.

Written as DNA, the CDR3 is TGTGCCAGCAGCCTGGGGGCAGGGAGCTCCTACGAGCAGTACTTC. Translating it yields CASSLGAGSSYEQYF. The V call is TRBV7-8, the J call TRBJ2-7; perhaps TRBD1 as D (6 bases). V was clipped by 5 bases and J by 0 bases, with 14 bases between them. Germline lookup yields CDR1 SGHVS and CDR2 FQNEAQ. The CDR3 has 15 residues.

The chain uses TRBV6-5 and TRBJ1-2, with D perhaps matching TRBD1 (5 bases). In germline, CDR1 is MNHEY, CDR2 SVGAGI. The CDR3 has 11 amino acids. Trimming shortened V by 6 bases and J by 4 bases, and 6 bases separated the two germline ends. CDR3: CASRDSYGYTF. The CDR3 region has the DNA TGTGCCAGCAGAGACAGCTATGGCTACACCTTC.

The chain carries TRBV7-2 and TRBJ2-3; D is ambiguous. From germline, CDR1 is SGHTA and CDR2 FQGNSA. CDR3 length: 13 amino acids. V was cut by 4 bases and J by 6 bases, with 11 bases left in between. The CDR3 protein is CASSSGYRDTQYF. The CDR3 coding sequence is TGTGCCAGCAGCTCAGGATACCGGGATACGCAGTATTTT.

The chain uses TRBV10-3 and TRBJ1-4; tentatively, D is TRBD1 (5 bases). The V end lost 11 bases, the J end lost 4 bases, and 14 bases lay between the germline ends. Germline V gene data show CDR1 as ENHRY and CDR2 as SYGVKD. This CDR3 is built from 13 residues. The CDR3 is CAVRQQRNEKLFF. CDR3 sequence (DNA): TGTGCCGTTCGACAGCAACGTAATGAAAAACTGTTTTTT.

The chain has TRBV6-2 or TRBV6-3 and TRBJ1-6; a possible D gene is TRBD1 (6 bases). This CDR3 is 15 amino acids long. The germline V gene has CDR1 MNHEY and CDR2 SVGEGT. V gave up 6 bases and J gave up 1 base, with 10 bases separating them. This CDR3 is CASSLTGSYNSPLHF. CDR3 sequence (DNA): TGTGCCAGCAGCCTGACAGGATCCTATAATTCACCCCTCCACTTT.

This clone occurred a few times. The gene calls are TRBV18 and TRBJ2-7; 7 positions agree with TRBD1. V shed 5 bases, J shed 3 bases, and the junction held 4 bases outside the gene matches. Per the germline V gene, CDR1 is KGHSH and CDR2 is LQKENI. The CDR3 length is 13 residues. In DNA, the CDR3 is TGTGCCAGCTCATGGGACAGAAACTACGAGCAGTACTTC. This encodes CASSWDRNYEQYF.

The CDR3 DNA reads TGTGCCTGGAGCACCTTTGGGGAGGCCATGGGGTTCTTC. Translated: CAWSTFGEAMGFF. The chain recombines TRBV30 with TRBJ2-1, with a weak D call TRBD2 (6 bases). The CDR3 spans 13 residues. From germline, CDR1 is GTSNPN and CDR2 SVGIG (reference sequence). Trimming stripped 3 bases from V and 15 bases from J, with 21 bases between.

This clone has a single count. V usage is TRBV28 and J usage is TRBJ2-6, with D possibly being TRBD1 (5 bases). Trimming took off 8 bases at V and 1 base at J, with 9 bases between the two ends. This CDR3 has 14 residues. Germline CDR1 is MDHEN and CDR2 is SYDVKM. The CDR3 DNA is TGTGCCAGCGGAGACAGTTCTGGGGCCAACGTCCTGACTTTC. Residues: CASGDSSGANVLTF.

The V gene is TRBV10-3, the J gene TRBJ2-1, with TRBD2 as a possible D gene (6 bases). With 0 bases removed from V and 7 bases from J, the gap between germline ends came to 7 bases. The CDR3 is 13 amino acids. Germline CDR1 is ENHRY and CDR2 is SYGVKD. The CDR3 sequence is CAISESEGNEQFF. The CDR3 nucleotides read TGTGCCATCAGTGAGTCGGAGGGGAATGAGCAGTTCTTC.

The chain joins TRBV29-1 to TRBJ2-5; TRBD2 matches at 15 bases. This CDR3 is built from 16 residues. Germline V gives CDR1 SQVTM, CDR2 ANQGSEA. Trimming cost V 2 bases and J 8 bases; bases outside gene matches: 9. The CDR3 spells CSVEWGLAGGPGTQYF. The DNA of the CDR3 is TGCAGCGTTGAATGGGGACTAGCGGGGGGACCAGGAACCCAGTACTTC.

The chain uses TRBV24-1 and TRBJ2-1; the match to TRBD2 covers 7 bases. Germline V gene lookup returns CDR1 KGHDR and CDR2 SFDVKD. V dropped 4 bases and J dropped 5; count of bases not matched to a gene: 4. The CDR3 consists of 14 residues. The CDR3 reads CATSEGTTNNEQFF. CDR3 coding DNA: TGTGCCACCAGTGAAGGGACTACTAACAATGAGCAGTTCTTC.

DNA for the CDR3: TGTGCCAGCAGTCCCCGCCGACAGGGTAGCACAGATACGCAGTATTTT. Translation gives CASSPRRQGSTDTQYF. The chain links TRBV27 to TRBJ2-3; 7 bases agree with TRBD1. The trim removed 5 bases at V and 0 bases at J, leaving 8 bases unmatched. The CDR3 has 16 amino acids. From germline, CDR1 is MNHEY and CDR2 SMNVEV (reference sequence).

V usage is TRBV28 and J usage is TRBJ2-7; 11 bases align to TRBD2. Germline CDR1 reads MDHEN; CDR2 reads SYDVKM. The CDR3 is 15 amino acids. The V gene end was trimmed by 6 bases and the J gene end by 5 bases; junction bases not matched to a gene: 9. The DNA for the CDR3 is TGTGCCAGCAGCCCCACGACTAGCGGGGTACACGAGCAGTACGTC. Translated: CASSPTTSGVHEQYV.

CDR3 loop: CSLGVDTQYF. CDR3 coding DNA: TGCAGTCTCGGGGTAGATACGCAGTATTTT. This chain uses TRBV20-1 with TRBJ2-3; tentative D call: TRBD2 (5 bases). Germline loops: CDR1 DFQATT, CDR2 SNEGSKA (reference sequence). V lost 8 bases and J lost 5, with 8 bases in between. The CDR3 sequence is 10 residues long.

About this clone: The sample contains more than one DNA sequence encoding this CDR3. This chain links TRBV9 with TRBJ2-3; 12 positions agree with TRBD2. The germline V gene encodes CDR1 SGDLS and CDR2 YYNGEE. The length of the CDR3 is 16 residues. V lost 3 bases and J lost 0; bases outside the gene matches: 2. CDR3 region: CASSALAGGSTDTQYF. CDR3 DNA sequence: TGTGCCAGCAGCGCCCTAGCGGGGGGGAGCACAGATACGCAGTATTTT.

CDR3 in DNA: TGTGCCAGCAGTATAGGACAGGGTTATCAGCCCCAGCATTTT. Amino acid sequence: CASSIGQGYQPQHF. The gene calls are TRBV28 and TRBJ1-5; 8 nucleotides agree with TRBD1. CDR3 length: 14 residues. Looked up from germline, CDR1 is MDHEN and CDR2 is SYDVKM. After removal of 5 bases from V and 5 bases from J, the junction contained 5 bases not matched to a gene.

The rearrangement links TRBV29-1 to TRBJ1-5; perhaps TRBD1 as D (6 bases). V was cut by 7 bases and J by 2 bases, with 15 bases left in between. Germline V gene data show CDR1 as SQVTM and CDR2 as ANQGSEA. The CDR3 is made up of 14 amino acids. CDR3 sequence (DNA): TGCAGCGCCAATGAACAGGGAGGCAATCAGCCCCAGCATTTT. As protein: CSANEQGGNQPQHF.